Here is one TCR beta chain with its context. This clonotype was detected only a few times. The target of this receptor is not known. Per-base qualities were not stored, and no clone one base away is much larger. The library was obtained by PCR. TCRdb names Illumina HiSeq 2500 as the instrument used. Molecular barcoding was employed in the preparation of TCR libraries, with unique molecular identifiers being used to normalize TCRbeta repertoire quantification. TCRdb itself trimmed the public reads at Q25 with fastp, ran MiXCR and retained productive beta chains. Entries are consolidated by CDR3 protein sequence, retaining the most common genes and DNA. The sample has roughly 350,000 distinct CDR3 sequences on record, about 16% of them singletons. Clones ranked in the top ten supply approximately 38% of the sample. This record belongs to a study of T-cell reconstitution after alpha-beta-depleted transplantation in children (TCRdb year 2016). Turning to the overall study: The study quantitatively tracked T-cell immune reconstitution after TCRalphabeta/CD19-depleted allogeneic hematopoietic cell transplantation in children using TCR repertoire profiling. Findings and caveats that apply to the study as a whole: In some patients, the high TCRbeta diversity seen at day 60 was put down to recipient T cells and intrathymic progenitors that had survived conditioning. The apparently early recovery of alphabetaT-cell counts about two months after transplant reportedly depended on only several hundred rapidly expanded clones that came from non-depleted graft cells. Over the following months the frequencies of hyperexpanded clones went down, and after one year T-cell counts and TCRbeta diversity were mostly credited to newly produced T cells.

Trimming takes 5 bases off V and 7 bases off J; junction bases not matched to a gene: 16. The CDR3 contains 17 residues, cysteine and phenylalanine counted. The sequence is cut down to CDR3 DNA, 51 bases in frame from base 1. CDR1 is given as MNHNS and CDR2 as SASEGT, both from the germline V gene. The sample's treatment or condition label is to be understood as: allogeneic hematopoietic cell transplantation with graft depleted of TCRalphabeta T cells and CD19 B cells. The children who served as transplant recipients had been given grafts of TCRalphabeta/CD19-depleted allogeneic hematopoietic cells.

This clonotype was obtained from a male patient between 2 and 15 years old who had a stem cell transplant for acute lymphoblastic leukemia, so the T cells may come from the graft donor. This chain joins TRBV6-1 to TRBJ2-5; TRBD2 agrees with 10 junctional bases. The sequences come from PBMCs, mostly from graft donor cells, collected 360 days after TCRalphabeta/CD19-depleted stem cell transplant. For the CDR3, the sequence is CASSRSSGSNHPGTQYF. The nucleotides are TGTGCCAGCAGTCGCTCTAGCGGGAGCAACCACCCCGGGACCCAGTACTTC.